The 19 T cell receptor beta chains below were found in one sample sequenced in a study of a mutant IDH1 vaccine in newly diagnosed glioma. The antigens of these receptors remain unknown. Measured with immunoSEQ multiplex PCR; TCRdb has only the in-frame clones, and not every one. Of about 86,000 clones listed, 85% are singletons. Indicated time point: week 23, last vaccination. Every vaccine dose comprised 300 ug of mutant IDH1 20-mer peptide plus topical imiquimod. Sequenced material: PBMCs, taken from a glioma patient whose treatment included an IDH1 peptide vaccine. The receptor set was obtained from a man aged 25 to 40 with glioma. Some clones in this sample may be carry-over from other donors' samples.

This clone has just one count. The V call is TRBV5-6, the J call TRBJ1-2; D not resolved. Between the trimmed V and J ends, which lost 1 base and 2 bases, there was a span of 6 bases. The germline V gene has CDR1 SGHDT and CDR2 YYEEEE. The CDR3 covers 13 residues. CDR3 in amino acids: CASSLWANYGYTF. The CDR3 region has the DNA TGTGCCAGCAGCTTGTGGGCCAACTATGGCTACACCTTC.

The genes are TRBV7-8 and TRBJ1-1; 9 bases are a match to TRBD1. The CDR3 runs 15 residues. The ends lost 6 bases at V and 3 bases at J; junction bases unmatched: 8. The germline CDR1 and CDR2 sequences are SGHVS and FQNEAQ. The DNA of the CDR3 is TGTGCCAGCAGAACCGGGACAGGGAGTGACACTGAAGCTTTCTTT. Residues: CASRTGTGSDTEAFF. The variable domain in full, completed from reference TRBV7-8 and TRBJ1-1, reads GAGVSQSPRYKVAKRGQDVALRCDPISGHVSLFWYQQALGQGPEFLTYFQNEAQLDKSGLPSDRFFAERPEGSVSTLKIQRTQQEDSAVYLCASRTGTGSDTEAFFGQGTRLTVV.

CDR3 bases: TGTGCCAGCAGCCGATCTAGCGGCTCCTACAATGAGCAGTTCTTC. Its protein is CASSRSSGSYNEQFF. This chain links TRBV7-7 with TRBJ2-1, with 7 nucleotides matching TRBD2. Germline-derived CDR1 and CDR2 are SSHAT and FNYEAQ (reference sequence). This CDR3 is built from 15 residues. Trimming removed 5 bases from V and 0 bases from J; junction bases left unmatched: 4.

V usage is TRBV4-1 and J usage is TRBJ1-3; D is possibly TRBD1 (6 bases). The V end was cut by 1 base, the J end by 4 bases, with 20 bases between. Germline lookup yields CDR1 MGHRA and CDR2 YSYEKL. The CDR3 totals 18 residues. The CDR3 DNA follows: TGCGCCAGCAGCCAAGGAGCGCGCGGGCTGGGGGCCGGAAACACCATATATTTT. This sequence encodes CASSQGARGLGAGNTIYF.

The chain joins TRBV11-3 to TRBJ1-5; 10 nucleotides agree with TRBD1. Germline assignment: CDR1 SGHNT and CDR2 YENEEA. After removal of 5 bases from V and 6 bases from J, the junction contained 4 bases not matched to a gene. This CDR3 spans 14 amino acids. The CDR3 reads CASSLRQGAQPQHF. DNA of the CDR3: TGTGCCAGCAGCCTCCGACAGGGGGCTCAGCCCCAGCATTTT.

The J gene is TRBJ2-5, the V gene TRBV29-1; no clear D gene. Trimming took off 5 bases at V and 1 base at J, with 14 bases between the two ends. The germline V gene encodes CDR1 SQVTM and CDR2 ANQGSEA. The CDR3 loop spans 14 amino acids. The CDR3 nucleotides read TGCAGCGTTTTTTCAACCCTAGGCCAAGAGACCCAGTACTTC. Translated, it gives CSVFSTLGQETQYF.

The gene calls are TRBV6-1 and TRBJ2-7; D gene uncertain. The germline V gene encodes CDR1 MNHNS and CDR2 SASEGT. CDR3 length: 14 residues. The V gene lost 4 bases and the J gene lost 7 bases, with 17 bases spanning the gap. The CDR3: CASSVLGRRREQYF. CDR3 coding DNA: TGTGCCAGCAGTGTCCTTGGACGGCGAAGGGAGCAGTACTTC.

The chain couples TRBV9 to TRBJ1-1; no firm D call. Germline V gene sequence: CDR1 SGDLS, CDR2 YYNGEE. The CDR3 is 14 residues long. Trimming cost V 5 bases and J 6 bases, with 17 bases left between them. As DNA, the CDR3 is TGTGCCAGCAGTGCAGACCTCCCAGGCGCTGAAGCTTTCTTT. This sequence encodes CASSADLPGAEAFF.

V usage is TRBV7-8 and J usage is TRBJ2-5; the D is unclear. The CDR3 is 14 residues long. CDR1 is SGHVS and CDR2 is FQNEAQ in the germline V gene. V lost 1 base to trimming and J lost 4 bases, with 10 bases between them. CDR3 coding DNA: TGTGCCAGCAGCTTAGTCCCAGGTGGAGAGACCCAGTACTTC. Translated: CASSLVPGGETQYF.

V and J are TRBV5-5 and TRBJ2-7; TRBD2 might be the D (5 bases). Germline CDR1 reads SGHKS; CDR2 reads YYEKEE (reference sequence). CDR3 length equals 16 residues. V dropped 4 bases and J dropped 0 bases, with 17 bases sitting between them. For the CDR3, the DNA is TGTGCCAGCAGCCCGAGCCTAGCTCAGAGCTCCTACGAGCAGTACTTC. This codes for CASSPSLAQSSYEQYF.

CDR3 protein: CASRPTGGEYEQYF. DNA for the CDR3: TGTGCCAGCAGGCCGACAGGGGGCGAGTACGAGCAGTACTTC. The V and J genes are TRBV2 and TRBJ2-7; 10 nucleotides align to TRBD1. V dropped 6 bases and J dropped 4; count of bases not matched to a gene: 6. The V gene's germline CDR1 is SNHLY and CDR2 FYNNEI. There are 14 residues in the CDR3.

The sample holds one count of this clone. The chain combines TRBV7-8 with TRBJ1-1; D gene uncertain. Trimming took 3 bases from V and 0 from J, leaving 11 bases between them. Germline CDR1 and CDR2: SGHVS and FQNEAQ. The CDR3 sequence is 15 residues long. The CDR3 loop is CASSFPHGLNTEAFF. CDR3 nucleotides: TGTGCCAGCAGCTTCCCCCATGGGCTGAACACTGAAGCTTTCTTT. Based on the CDR3 plus reference TRBV7-8 and TRBJ1-1, the full variable domain is GAGVSQSPRYKVAKRGQDVALRCDPISGHVSLFWYQQALGQGPEFLTYFQNEAQLDKSGLPSDRFFAERPEGSVSTLKIQRTQQEDSAVYLCASSFPHGLNTEAFFGQGTRLTVV.

The rearrangement joins TRBV7-3 to TRBJ2-3; D unclear. V was trimmed by 5 bases and J by 6 bases, leaving 9 bases between them. In germline, CDR1 is SGHTA, CDR2 FQGTGA. The CDR3 spans 12 residues. The CDR3 sequence is CASSPGLDTQYF. For the CDR3, the DNA is TGTGCCAGCAGCCCCGGTCTGGATACGCAGTATTTT.

V gene TRBV5-1 combines with J gene TRBJ1-3; D uncertain. Trimming left V 4 bases short and J 0 bases short, with 5 bases between. The CDR3 contains 13 residues. Germline lookup yields CDR1 SGHRS and CDR2 YFSETQ. The CDR3 spells CASSPPSGNTIYF. DNA for the CDR3: TGCGCCAGCAGCCCCCCCTCTGGAAACACCATATATTTT. Together with reference TRBV5-1 and TRBJ1-3, the CDR3 gives the full variable domain: KAGVTQTPRYLIKTRGQQVTLSCSPISGHRSVSWYQQTPGQGLQFLFEYFSETQRNKGNFPGRFSGRQFSNSRSEMNVSTLELGDSALYLCASSPPSGNTIYFGEGSWLTVV.

The chain joins TRBV2 to TRBJ2-1; 11 bases match TRBD2. The V and J ends lost 3 bases and 0 bases, in that order; junction bases with no gene match: 10. CDR1 is SNHLY and CDR2 is FYNNEI in the germline V gene. CDR3 length: 19 amino acids. This CDR3 reads CASSDPGTSGGSSYNEQFF. CDR3 coding DNA: TGTGCCAGCAGTGATCCCGGGACTAGCGGAGGGAGCTCCTACAATGAGCAGTTCTTC.

The chain recombines TRBV7-2 with TRBJ1-3; maybe TRBD1 (5 bases). The CDR3 length is 16 residues. Per the germline V gene, CDR1 is SGHTA and CDR2 is FQGNSA. V lost 5 bases, J lost 0 bases, and 14 bases lay in between. CDR3 in DNA: TGTGCCAGCAGCCCTACCGGGACTAACTCTGGAAACACCATATATTTT. It yields the protein CASSPTGTNSGNTIYF.

The chain uses TRBV6-1 and TRBJ1-2; maybe TRBD1 (5 bases). Germline CDR1 is MNHNS and CDR2 is SASEGT. Trimming took 7 bases from V and 0 from J, leaving 15 bases between them. CDR3 length: 15 residues. In DNA form, the CDR3 reads TGTGCCAGCACCGGCGGCGGGGCTACTAACTATGGCTACACCTTC. This translates into CASTGGGATNYGYTF.

This clone was seen a single time. The J gene is TRBJ2-1, the V gene TRBV29-1, with 9 positions matching TRBD2. CDR1 is SQVTM, CDR2 ANQGSEA, per germline. V shed 7 bases and J 7 bases; nucleotides not matched to a gene: 11. This CDR3 spans 14 amino acids. This CDR3 is CSAQAGGPGNEQFF. In nucleotides, the CDR3 is TGCAGCGCTCAAGCGGGGGGTCCCGGGAATGAGCAGTTCTTC.

This chain connects TRBV30 to TRBJ1-3, with a tentative D call TRBD1 (6 bases). From germline, CDR1 is GTSNPN and CDR2 SVGIG (reference sequence). This CDR3 has 13 residues. V dropped 4 bases and J dropped 3 bases, with 10 bases sitting between them. Written as DNA, the CDR3 is TGTGCCTGGACAGGGGTCTTTGGAAACACCATATATTTT. This sequence encodes CAWTGVFGNTIYF.